The 4 T cell receptor beta chains presented below share a single source sample, sequenced in a study of low-dose radiotherapy and immunotherapy resistance in tumors. Primers used for first-strand cDNA, a TRAV- and TRBV-specific set, covered both alpha and beta chains. Over 20 PCR cycles, TCRs were amplified from a constant-region primer and V-primer adapter. TCRdb redid the calling of the reads with MiXCR, one entry per CDR3 protein. This table has about 82,000 distinct CDR3 sequences, approximately 20% appearing once. The time point denotes: before trial treatment. The source material was PBMCs, sampled before treatment. The source of these receptors is a male donor with prostate cancer.

This clonotype was seen at least ten times. The chain uses TRBV29-1 and TRBJ2-1; 8 bases are a match to TRBD1. This CDR3 has 15 amino acids. Germline loops: CDR1 SQVTM, CDR2 ANQGSEA. The V segment lost 1 base and the J segment 7 bases; nucleotides outside the gene matches: 9. DNA of the CDR3: TGCAGCGTTGAAGCACGGCAGGGGGCTGTAAATGAGCAGTTCTTC. Translation gives CSVEARQGAVNEQFF.

The chain recombines TRBV6-1 with TRBJ1-1; D not resolved. This CDR3 spans 12 amino acids. Deletions cut 7 bases from V and 6 bases from J, with 12 bases between. Per germline, CDR1 MNHNS and CDR2 SASEGT. Written as DNA, the CDR3 is TGTGCCAGCACGCAGACGGTTTCTGAAGCTTTCTTT. Translation gives CASTQTVSEAFF.

This clonotype was counted at least ten times. CDR3 sequence (DNA): TGTGCCAGCAGCCATAGCGGTTCCTACAATGAGCAGTTCTTC. This codes for CASSHSGSYNEQFF. The rearrangement links TRBV11-1 to TRBJ2-1; maybe TRBD2 (6 bases). The CDR3 has 14 residues. Trimming took off 5 bases at V and 1 base at J, with 9 bases between the two ends. Germline CDR1 SGHAT, CDR2 FQDESV (reference sequence).

The gene calls are TRBV30 and TRBJ1-2; D is uncertain. The length of the CDR3 is 14 residues. Germline CDR1 GTSNPN, CDR2 SVGIG (reference sequence). Trimming removed 2 bases from V and 2 bases from J, with 12 bases in between. The CDR3 here is CAWSPIAENYGYTF. The CDR3 nucleotides are TGTGCCTGGAGTCCCATTGCCGAGAACTATGGCTACACCTTC. Complete variable domain (other parts from reference TRBV30 and TRBJ1-2): SQTIHQWPATLVQPVGSPLSLECTVEGTSNPNLYWYRQAAGRGLQLLFYSVGIGQISSEVPQNLSASRPQDRQFILSSKKLLLSDSGFYLCAWSPIAENYGYTFGSGTRLTVV.